This TCR beta chain was identified in a study of cytomegalovirus exposure and HLA in healthy donors. General study findings and limits: Testing in vitro showed a few CMV-associated chains specific for CMV antigens.

Using immunoSEQ multiplex PCR, the repertoire was profiled, and TCRdb retains in-frame clones only, with some absent. Among fewer than 60,000 clones listed, 75% to 90% were seen once. To note about this clone: Its antigen is not identified.

Germline values: CDR1 LNHDA, CDR2 SQIVND (reference sequence). The CDR3 has 13 residues. Trimming took 6 bases from V and 5 from J, leaving 13 bases between them. Sequenced input: PBMCs. This clonotype was sampled from a woman under 30 in good health and CMV-seronegative. This chain connects TRBV19 to TRBJ1-2; D remains unclear. CDR3 in DNA: TGTGCCAGTAGCCATAAGCCCGCGTATGGCTACACCTTC. Translated, it gives CASSHKPAYGYTF.